This T cell receptor beta chain comes out of a study of blood T cell repertoires in COVID-19. About the study: Some COVID-19 samples were acute and others convalescent; all came from the United States, Italy and Spain. T cells, B-cell-depleted T cells, or PBMCs provided the cDNA or gDNA that served as material.

Sequencing was performed with immunoSEQ multiplex PCR; in TCRdb, only in-frame clones are kept and a portion is missing. The data contain about 370,000 clones, approximately 93% of them singletons. The V gene's germline CDR1 is KGHSH and CDR2 LQKENI. The CDR3 extends over 13 amino acids. V was cut by 6 bases and J by 4 bases, with 12 bases left in between. Cohort assignment relied on participant-reported clinical history. The V call is TRBV18, the J call TRBJ1-2; D is perhaps TRBD1 (6 bases). The receptor was derived from a woman in her thirties or forties who had been exposed to COVID-19. The material sequenced was PBMCs or T cells enriched from blood (not recorded which). CDR3 in amino acids: CASSPGQGYGYTF. The DNA of the CDR3 is TGTGCCAGCTCCCCGGGACAAGGCTATGGCTACACCTTC.